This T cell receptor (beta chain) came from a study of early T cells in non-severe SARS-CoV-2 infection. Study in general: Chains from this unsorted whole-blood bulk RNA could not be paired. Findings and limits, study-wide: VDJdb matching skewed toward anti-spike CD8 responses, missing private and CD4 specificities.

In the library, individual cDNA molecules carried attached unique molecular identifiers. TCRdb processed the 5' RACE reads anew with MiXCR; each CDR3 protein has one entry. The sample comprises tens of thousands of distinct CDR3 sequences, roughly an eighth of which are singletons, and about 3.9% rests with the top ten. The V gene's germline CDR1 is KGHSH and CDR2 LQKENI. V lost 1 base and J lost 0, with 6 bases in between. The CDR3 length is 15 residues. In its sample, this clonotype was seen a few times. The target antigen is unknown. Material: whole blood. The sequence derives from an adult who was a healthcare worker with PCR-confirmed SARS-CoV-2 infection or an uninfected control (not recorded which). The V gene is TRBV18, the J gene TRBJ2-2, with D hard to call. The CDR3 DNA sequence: TGTGCCAGCTCACCACGCCAGGCGAACACCGGGGAGCTGTTTTTT. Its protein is CASSPRQANTGELFF.